What follows are 11 T cell receptor beta chains derived from one specimen sequenced in a study of Ad26.COV2.S vaccination and SARS-CoV-2 variants. Sequencing used immunoSEQ multiplex PCR; TCRdb keeps in-frame clones, though not all of them. The table has some 390,000 clones, about nine tenths seen once. Treatment denoted: roughly 18 received Ad26.COV2.S at low or high dose, single or two shots; five or six received placebo; per-sample allocation not given. It was on day 63 after the first vaccine or placebo injection that samples were taken. The specimen comprised peripheral blood, sampled in a trial of Ad26.COV2.S vaccine versus placebo. The receptors derive from a person between 18 and 65 years old who received the Ad26.COV2.S COVID-19 vaccine or a placebo.

This clone is a singleton in its sample. This rearrangement joins TRBV30 to TRBJ2-3; D gene unclear. Germline V gives CDR1 GTSNPN, CDR2 SVGIG (reference sequence). This CDR3 has 10 amino acids. Trimming took 4 bases from V and 7 from J, leaving 6 bases between them. Here the CDR3 DNA reads TGTGCCTGGACAAAAAATACGCAGTATTTT. It is translated as CAWTKNTQYF. Filled out from reference TRBV30 and TRBJ2-3, the complete variable domain reads SQTIHQWPATLVQPVGSPLSLECTVEGTSNPNLYWYRQAAGRGLQLLFYSVGIGQISSEVPQNLSASRPQDRQFILSSKKLLLSDSGFYLCAWTKNTQYFGPGTRLTVL.

V is TRBV5-1 and J is TRBJ2-1; D unresolved. CDR1 and CDR2 (germline): SGHRS, YFSETQ. This CDR3 contains 14 residues. V was trimmed by 4 bases and J by 8 bases, leaving 16 bases between them. The CDR3 sequence is CASSPIGQRDEQFF. The CDR3, as DNA: TGCGCCAGCAGCCCAATTGGGCAAAGAGATGAGCAGTTCTTC.

CDR3 sequence: CASKRWASGVQETQYF. The CDR3 DNA sequence: TGTGCCAGTAAAAGGTGGGCTAGCGGGGTGCAAGAGACCCAGTACTTC. The chain couples TRBV19 to TRBJ2-5; 9 positions agree with TRBD2. In germline, CDR1 is LNHDA, CDR2 SQIVND (reference sequence). J gave up 2 bases and V 7 bases, and 11 bases lay outside the gene matches. The CDR3 runs 16 residues.

The genes are TRBV21-1 and TRBJ2-7; the DNA was not compared with TRBD2, the D call given in the table. TRBV21-1 is an annotated pseudogene. The CDR3 is 10 amino acids. CDR3 DNA sequence: TGTGCCAGCAGCCCTAACGAGCAGTACTTC. Amino acid sequence: CASSPNEQYF.

The chain employs TRBV11-1 and TRBJ2-2; TRBD2 aligns across 8 bases. CDR3 length: 16 residues. Trimming took 1 base from V and 4 from J; bases not matched to a gene: 5. Germline-derived CDR1 and CDR2 are SGHAT and FQDESV (reference sequence). This CDR3 reads CASSLVAGSPTGELFF. In DNA, the CDR3 is TGTGCCAGCAGCTTAGTAGCGGGAAGCCCCACCGGGGAGCTGTTTTTT.

This clone showed up many times. The chain carries TRBV5-1 and TRBJ2-5; D may be TRBD2 (5 bases). Germline V gene lookup returns CDR1 SGHRS and CDR2 YFSETQ. The CDR3 is made up of 15 amino acids. The V gene lost 4 bases and the J gene lost 4 bases, with 17 bases spanning the gap. The CDR3 here is CASSPDGGSVETQYF. Here the CDR3 DNA reads TGCGCCAGCAGCCCCGACGGTGGGAGTGTAGAGACCCAGTACTTC.

The chain joins TRBV19 to TRBJ2-7, with TRBD1 matching 10 bases. The CDR3 is 13 amino acids. CDR1 is LNHDA, CDR2 SQIVND, per germline (reference sequence). J gave up 3 bases and V 9 bases, and 5 bases lay outside the gene matches. The CDR3 nucleotides are TGTGCCAGCGGTAGGGACAGGGGCTACGAGCAGTACTTC. It translates to CASGRDRGYEQYF.

This chain links TRBV6-5 with TRBJ1-2; D is uncertain. The CDR3 covers 13 residues. The germline V gene has CDR1 MNHEY and CDR2 SVGAGI. V lost 5 bases, J lost 7 bases, and 14 bases lay in between. Here the CDR3 DNA reads TGTGCCAGCAGTCCCCGGACTCTTAGTGGCTACACCTTC. It is translated as CASSPRTLSGYTF.

The chain joins TRBV30 to TRBJ1-3; unclear D gene. CDR1 and CDR2 from the germline V gene are GTSNPN and SVGIG (reference sequence). Trimming removed 1 base from V and 0 bases from J, with 4 bases in between. This CDR3 has 13 amino acids. The CDR3 reads CAWSGSSGNTIYF. As DNA, the CDR3 is TGTGCCTGGAGTGGAAGCTCTGGAAACACCATATATTTT.

V is TRBV7-3 and J is TRBJ2-3; 12 positions match TRBD2. This CDR3 contains 15 residues. Germline CDR1 and CDR2: SGHTA and FQGTGA. Unmatched junction bases numbered 4, after V lost 5 bases and J lost 4 bases. The CDR3 is CASSGSSGRADTQYF. The DNA of the CDR3 is TGTGCCAGCAGCGGATCTAGCGGGAGGGCAGATACGCAGTATTTT.

The rearrangement joins TRBV29-1 to TRBJ1-5, with no clear D. CDR1 is SQVTM and CDR2 is ANQGSEA in the germline V gene. V was clipped by 4 bases and J by 0 bases, with 10 bases between them. The CDR3 is made up of 14 amino acids. CDR3 protein: CSVVVGSSNQPQHF. The CDR3 DNA reads as TGCAGCGTTGTGGTTGGGTCTAGCAATCAGCCCCAGCATTTT. Full variable domain (remainder filled in from reference TRBV29-1 and TRBJ1-5): SAVISQKPSRDICQRGTSLTIQCQVDSQVTMMFWYRQQPGQSLTLIATANQGSEATYESGFVIDKFPISRPNLTFSTLTVSNMSPEDSSIYLCSVVVGSSNQPQHFGDGTRLSIL.